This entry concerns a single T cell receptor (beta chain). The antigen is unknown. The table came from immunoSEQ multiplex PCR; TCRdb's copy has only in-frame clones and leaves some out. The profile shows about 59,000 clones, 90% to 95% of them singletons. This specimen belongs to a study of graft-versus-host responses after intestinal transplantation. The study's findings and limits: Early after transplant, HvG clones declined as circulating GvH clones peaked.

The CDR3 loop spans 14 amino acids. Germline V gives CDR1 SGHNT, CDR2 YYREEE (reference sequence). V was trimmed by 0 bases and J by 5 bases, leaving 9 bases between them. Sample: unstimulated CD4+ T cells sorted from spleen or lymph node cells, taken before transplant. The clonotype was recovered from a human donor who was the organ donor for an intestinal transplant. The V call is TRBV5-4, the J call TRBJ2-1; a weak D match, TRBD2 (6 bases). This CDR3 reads CASSLAGDHNEQFF. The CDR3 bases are TGTGCCAGCAGCTTGGCGGGGGACCACAATGAGCAGTTCTTC.